One and the same sample provided the 3 T cell receptor beta chains below, sequenced in a study of T-cell memory formation after mild COVID-19. Via MiXCR, TCRdb re-called the 5' RACE reads, giving one row per CDR3 protein. The data contain under 250,000 distinct CDR3 sequences, 10% of them singletons. Material: PBMCs or a T cell subset sorted from them (not recorded which). These receptors all come from a man between 18 and 35 years old who had mild COVID-19 (a few samples of this study predate the infection). Cell type and time point are not known.

The genes are TRBV7-2 and TRBJ2-6, with D unclear. This CDR3 is 15 amino acids long. CDR1 SGHTA and CDR2 FQGNSA come from the germline V gene. Trimming shortened V by 5 bases and J by 0 bases, and 8 bases separated the two germline ends. CDR3 loop: CASSPWTSGANVLTF. The DNA of the CDR3 is TGTGCCAGCAGCCCATGGACCTCTGGGGCCAACGTCCTGACTTTC.

This clonotype was found many times. This sequence joins TRBV6-1 and TRBJ2-5; 8 positions agree with TRBD1. The CDR3 loop spans 14 amino acids. With 5 bases clipped from V and 4 bases from J, the junction kept 6 bases outside the gene matches. Germline V gene sequence: CDR1 MNHNS, CDR2 SASEGT. CDR3: CASSTRQGRETQYF. The CDR3 coding sequence is TGTGCCAGCAGTACTCGACAGGGGCGAGAGACCCAGTACTTC.

This clonotype has more than one count but fewer than ten. This sequence joins TRBV5-1 and TRBJ1-1, with D possibly TRBD1 on 5 matching bases. The V gene's germline CDR1 is SGHRS and CDR2 YFSETQ. Trimming cost V 0 bases and J 11 bases, with 14 bases left between them. The CDR3 sequence is 13 residues long. The CDR3 bases are TGCGCCAGCAGCTTGGACAGTAGGGGTGTGGCTTTCTTT. This codes for CASSLDSRGVAFF. Full variable domain (remainder filled in from reference TRBV5-1 and TRBJ1-1): KAGVTQTPRYLIKTRGQQVTLSCSPISGHRSVSWYQQTPGQGLQFLFEYFSETQRNKGNFPGRFSGRQFSNSRSEMNVSTLELGDSALYLCASSLDSRGVAFFGQGTRLTVV.